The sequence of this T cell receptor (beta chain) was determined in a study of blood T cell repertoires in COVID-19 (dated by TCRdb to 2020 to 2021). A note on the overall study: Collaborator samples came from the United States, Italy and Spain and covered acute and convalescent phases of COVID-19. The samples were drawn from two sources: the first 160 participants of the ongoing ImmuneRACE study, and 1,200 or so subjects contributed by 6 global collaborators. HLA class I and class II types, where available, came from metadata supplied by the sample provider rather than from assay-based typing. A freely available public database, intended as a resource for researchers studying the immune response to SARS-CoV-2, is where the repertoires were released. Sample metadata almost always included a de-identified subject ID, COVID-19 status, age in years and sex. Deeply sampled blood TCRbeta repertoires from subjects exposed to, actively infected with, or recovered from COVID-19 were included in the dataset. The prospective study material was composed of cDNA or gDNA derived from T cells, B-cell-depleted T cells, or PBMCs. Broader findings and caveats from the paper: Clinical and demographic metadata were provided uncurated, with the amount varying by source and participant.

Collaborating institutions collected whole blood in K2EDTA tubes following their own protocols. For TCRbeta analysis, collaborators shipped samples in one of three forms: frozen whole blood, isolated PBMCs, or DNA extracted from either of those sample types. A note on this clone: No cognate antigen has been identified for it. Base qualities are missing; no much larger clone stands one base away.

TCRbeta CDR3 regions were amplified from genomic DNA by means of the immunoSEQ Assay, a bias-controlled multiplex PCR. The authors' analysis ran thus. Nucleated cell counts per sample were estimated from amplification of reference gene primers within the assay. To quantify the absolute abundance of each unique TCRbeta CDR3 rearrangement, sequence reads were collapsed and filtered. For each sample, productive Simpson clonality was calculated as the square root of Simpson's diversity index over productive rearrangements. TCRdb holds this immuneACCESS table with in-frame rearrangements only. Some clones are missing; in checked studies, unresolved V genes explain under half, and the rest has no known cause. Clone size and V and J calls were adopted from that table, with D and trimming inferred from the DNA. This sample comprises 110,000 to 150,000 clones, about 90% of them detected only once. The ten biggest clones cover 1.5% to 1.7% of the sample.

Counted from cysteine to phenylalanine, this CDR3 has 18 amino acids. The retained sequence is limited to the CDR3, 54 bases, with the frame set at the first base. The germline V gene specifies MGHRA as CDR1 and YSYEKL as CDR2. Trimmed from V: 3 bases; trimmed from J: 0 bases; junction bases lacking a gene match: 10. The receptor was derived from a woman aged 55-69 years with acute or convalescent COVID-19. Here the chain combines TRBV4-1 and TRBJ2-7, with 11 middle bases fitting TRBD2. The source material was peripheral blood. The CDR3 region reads CASSHIAGGRTSSYEQYF. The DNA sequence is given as TGCGCCAGCAGCCACATAGCGGGGGGGCGGACGAGCTCCTACGAGCAGTACTTC.